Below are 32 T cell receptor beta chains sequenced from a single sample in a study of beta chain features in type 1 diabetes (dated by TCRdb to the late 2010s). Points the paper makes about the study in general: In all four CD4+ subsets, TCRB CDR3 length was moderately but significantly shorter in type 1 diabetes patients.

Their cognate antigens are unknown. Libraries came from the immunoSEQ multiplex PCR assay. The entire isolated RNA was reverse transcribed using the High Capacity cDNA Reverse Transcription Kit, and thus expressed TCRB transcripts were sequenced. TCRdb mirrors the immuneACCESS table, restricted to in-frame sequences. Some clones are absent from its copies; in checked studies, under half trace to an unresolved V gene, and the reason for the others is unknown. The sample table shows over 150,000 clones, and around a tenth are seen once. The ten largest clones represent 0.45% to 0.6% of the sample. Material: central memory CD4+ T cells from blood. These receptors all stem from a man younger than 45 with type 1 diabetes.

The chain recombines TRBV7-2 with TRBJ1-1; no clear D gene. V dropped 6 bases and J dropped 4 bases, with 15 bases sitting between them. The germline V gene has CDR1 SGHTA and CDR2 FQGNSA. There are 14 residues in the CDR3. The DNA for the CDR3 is TGTGCCAGCAGTCGATCCGGTCGAAGCACTGAAGCTTTCTTT. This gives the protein CASSRSGRSTEAFF. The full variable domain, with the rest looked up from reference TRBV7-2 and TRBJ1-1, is GAGVSQSPSNKVTEKGKDVELRCDPISGHTALYWYRQSLGQGLEFLIYFQGNSAPDKSGLPSDRFSAERTGGSVSTLTIQRTQQEDSAVYLCASSRSGRSTEAFFGQGTRLTVV.

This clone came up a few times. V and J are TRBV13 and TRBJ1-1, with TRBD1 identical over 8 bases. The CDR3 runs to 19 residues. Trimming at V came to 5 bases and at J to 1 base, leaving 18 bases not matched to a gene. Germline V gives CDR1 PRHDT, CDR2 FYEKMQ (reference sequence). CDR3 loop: CASSRLRPTGVDGNTEAFF. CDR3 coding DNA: TGTGCCAGCAGCCGTTTAAGGCCGACAGGGGTTGATGGGAACACTGAAGCTTTCTTT.

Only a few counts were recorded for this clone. The CDR3 here is CASSPLLGRISTDTQYF. The CDR3 DNA sequence: TGTGCCAGCAGTCCCCTACTAGGGAGGATAAGCACAGATACGCAGTATTTT. The chain combines TRBV2 with TRBJ2-3, with a tentative D call TRBD2 (6 bases). Between the trimmed V and J ends, which lost 5 bases and 0 bases, there was a span of 18 bases. This CDR3 has 17 amino acids. Germline V gene sequence: CDR1 SNHLY, CDR2 FYNNEI.

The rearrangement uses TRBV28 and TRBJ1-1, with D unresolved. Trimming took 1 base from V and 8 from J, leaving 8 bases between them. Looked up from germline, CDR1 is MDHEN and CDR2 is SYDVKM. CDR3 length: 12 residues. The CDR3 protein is CASSLYKLEAFF. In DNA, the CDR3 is TGTGCCAGCAGTTTATATAAACTCGAAGCTTTCTTT.

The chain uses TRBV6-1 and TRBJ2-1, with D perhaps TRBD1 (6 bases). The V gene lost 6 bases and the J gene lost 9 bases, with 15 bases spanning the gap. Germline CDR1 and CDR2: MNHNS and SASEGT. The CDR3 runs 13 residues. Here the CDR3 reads CASSSGAGVEQFF. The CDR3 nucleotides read TGTGCCAGCAGCTCAGGGGCAGGGGTTGAGCAGTTCTTC.

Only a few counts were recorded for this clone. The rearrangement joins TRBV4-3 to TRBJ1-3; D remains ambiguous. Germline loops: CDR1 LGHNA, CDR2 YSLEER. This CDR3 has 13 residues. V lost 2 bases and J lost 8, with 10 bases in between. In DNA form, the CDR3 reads TGCGCCAGCAGCCAAATTACAGCGGACACCATATATTTT. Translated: CASSQITADTIYF.

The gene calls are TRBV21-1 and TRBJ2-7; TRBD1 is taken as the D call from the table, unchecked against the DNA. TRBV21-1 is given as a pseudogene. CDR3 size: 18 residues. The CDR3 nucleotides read TGTGCCAGCAGCAAAGCAACCGGGACAGGGATGCCGGGCTACGAGCAGTACTTC. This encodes CASSKATGTGMPGYEQYF.

The DNA for the CDR3 is TGCGCCAGCAGCTTGGGACAGGGGAGGATCGAGCAGTACTTC. This codes for CASSLGQGRIEQYF. V and J are TRBV5-1 and TRBJ2-7, with 8 bases that match TRBD1. The CDR3 is 14 amino acids. In germline, CDR1 is SGHRS, CDR2 YFSETQ. The ends lost 0 bases at V and 6 bases at J; junction bases unmatched: 5.

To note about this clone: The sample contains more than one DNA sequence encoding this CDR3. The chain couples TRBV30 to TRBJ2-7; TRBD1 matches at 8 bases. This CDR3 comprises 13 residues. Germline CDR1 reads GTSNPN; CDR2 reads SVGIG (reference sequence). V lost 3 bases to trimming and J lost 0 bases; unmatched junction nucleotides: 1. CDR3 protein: CAWSTGGSYEQYF. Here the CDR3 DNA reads TGTGCCTGGAGCACAGGGGGCTCCTACGAGCAGTACTTC.

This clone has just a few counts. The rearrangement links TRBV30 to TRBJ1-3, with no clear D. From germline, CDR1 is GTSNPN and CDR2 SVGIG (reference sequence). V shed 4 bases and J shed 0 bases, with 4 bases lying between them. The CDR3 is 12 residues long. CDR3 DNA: TGTGCCTGGATGAGCTCTGGAAACACCATATATTTT. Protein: CAWMSSGNTIYF.

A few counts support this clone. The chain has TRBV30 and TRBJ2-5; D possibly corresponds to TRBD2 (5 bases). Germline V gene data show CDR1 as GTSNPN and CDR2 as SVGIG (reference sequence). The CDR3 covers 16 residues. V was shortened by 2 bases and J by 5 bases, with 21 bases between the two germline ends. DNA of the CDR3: TGTGCCTGGAGTAGGTGGAGCTGGTCGCCGGGGGAGACCCAGTACTTC. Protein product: CAWSRWSWSPGETQYF.

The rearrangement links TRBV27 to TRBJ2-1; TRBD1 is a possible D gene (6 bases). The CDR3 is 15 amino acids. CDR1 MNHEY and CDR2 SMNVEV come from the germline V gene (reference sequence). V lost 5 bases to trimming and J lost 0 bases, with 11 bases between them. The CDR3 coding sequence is TGTGCCAGCAGTGAGCAGGGGAGCTCCTACAATGAGCAGTTCTTC. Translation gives CASSEQGSSYNEQFF.

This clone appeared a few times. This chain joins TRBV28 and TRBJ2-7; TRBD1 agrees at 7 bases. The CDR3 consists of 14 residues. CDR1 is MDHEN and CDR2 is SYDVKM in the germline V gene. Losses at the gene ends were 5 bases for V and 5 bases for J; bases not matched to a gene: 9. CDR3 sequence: CASSPRDRMNEQYF. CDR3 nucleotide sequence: TGTGCCAGCAGTCCACGGGACAGAATGAACGAGCAGTACTTC.

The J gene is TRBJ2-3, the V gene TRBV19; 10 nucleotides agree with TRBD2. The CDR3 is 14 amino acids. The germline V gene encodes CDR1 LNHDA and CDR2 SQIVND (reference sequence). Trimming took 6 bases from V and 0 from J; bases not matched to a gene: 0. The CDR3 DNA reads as TGTGCCAGTAGGACTAGCGGGAGCACAGATACGCAGTATTTT. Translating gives CASRTSGSTDTQYF.

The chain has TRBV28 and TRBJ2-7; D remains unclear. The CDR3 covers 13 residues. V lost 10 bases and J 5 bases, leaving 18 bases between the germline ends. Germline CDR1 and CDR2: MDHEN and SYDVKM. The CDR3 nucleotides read TGTGCCATCAAGGCTCCGCAGGCCCACGAGCAGTACTTC. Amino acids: CAIKAPQAHEQYF.

The CDR3: CASSRDYSYEQYF. The CDR3 DNA reads as TGTGCCAGCAGCAGGGACTACTCCTACGAGCAGTACTTC. The J gene is TRBJ2-7, the V gene TRBV4-2; 7 nucleotides align to TRBD2. The germline gives CDR1 LGHNA, CDR2 YNFKEQ. The CDR3 runs to 13 residues. V trimming: 5 bases; J trimming: 0 bases; junction bases outside the gene matches: 1.

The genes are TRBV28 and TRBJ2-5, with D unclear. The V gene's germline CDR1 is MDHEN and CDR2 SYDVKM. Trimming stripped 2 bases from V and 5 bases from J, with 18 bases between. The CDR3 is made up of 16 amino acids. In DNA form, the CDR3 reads TGTGCCAGCAGTTTAGGAACCGGTAGGAGACCGGAGACCCAGTACTTC. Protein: CASSLGTGRRPETQYF.

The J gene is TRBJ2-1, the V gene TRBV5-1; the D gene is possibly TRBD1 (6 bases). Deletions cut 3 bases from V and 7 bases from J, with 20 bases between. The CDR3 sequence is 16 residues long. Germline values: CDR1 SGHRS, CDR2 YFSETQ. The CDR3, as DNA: TGCGCCAGCAGCTCAGACCCCTCCGGGACAAAAAATGAGCAGTTCTTC. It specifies CASSSDPSGTKNEQFF.

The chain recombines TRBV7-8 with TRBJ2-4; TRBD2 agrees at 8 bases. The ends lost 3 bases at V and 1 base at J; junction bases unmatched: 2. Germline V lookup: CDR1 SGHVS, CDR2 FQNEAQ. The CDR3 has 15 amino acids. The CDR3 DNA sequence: TGTGCCAGCAGCTTTAGCGGGATGGCCAAAAACATTCAGTACTTC. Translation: CASSFSGMAKNIQYF.

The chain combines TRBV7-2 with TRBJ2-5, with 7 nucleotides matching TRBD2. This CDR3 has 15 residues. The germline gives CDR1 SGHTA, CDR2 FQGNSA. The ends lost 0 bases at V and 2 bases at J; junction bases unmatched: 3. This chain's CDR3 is CASSLAASGQETQYF. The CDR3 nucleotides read TGTGCCAGCAGCTTAGCGGCTAGCGGTCAAGAGACCCAGTACTTC.

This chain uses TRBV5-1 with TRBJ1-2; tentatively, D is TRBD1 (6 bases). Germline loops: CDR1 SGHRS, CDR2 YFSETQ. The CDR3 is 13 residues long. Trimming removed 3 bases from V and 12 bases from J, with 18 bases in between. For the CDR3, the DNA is TGCGCCAGCAGCTCTACAGAGGGGGATCTGGACACCTTC. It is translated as CASSSTEGDLDTF.

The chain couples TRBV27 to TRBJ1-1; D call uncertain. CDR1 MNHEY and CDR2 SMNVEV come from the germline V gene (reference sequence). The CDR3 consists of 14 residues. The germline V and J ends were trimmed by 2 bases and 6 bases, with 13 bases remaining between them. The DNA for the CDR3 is TGTGCCAGCAGTTTACGAACCACGGTGGCTGAAGCTTTCTTT. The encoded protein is CASSLRTTVAEAFF.

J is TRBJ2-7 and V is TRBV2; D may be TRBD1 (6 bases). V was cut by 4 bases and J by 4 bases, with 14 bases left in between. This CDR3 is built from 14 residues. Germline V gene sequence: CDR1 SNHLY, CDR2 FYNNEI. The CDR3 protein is CASSVEQGYYEQYF. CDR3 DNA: TGTGCCAGCAGTGTGGAACAGGGATATTACGAGCAGTACTTC.

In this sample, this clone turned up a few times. In nucleotides, the CDR3 is TGTGCCAGCAGTGGGGAGACTGAAGCTTTCTTT. It specifies CASSGETEAFF. This chain connects TRBV5-6 to TRBJ1-1; D not resolved. V was trimmed by 5 bases and J by 5 bases, leaving 7 bases between them. Germline-derived CDR1 and CDR2 are SGHDT and YYEEEE. The CDR3 is 11 residues long.

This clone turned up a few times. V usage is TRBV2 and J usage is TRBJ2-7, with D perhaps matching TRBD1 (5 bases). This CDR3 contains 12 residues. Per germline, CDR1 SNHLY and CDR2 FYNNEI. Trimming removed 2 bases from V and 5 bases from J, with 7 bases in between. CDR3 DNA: TGTGCCAGCAGTGAACAGGGTAACGAGCAGTACTTC. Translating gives CASSEQGNEQYF.

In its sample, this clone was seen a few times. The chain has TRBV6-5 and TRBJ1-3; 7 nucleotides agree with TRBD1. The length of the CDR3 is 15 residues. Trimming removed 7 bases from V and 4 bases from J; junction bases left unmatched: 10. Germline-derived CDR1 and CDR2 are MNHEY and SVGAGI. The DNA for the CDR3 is TGTGCCAGCACGCGGGACAGCTTGCCGGGAAACACCATATATTTT. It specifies CASTRDSLPGNTIYF.

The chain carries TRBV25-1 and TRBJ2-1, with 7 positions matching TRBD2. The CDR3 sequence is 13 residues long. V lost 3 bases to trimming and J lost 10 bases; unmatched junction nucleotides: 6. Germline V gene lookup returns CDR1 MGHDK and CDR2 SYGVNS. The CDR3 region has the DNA TGTGCCAGCAGTGACTATCCGGGGGGAGAGCAGTTCTTC. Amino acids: CASSDYPGGEQFF.

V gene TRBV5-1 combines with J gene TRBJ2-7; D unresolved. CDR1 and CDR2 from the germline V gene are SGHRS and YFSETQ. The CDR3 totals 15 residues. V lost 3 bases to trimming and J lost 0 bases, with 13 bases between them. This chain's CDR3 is CASSYLSTGSYEQYF. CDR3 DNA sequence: TGCGCCAGCAGCTACCTGAGCACTGGCTCCTACGAGCAGTACTTC.

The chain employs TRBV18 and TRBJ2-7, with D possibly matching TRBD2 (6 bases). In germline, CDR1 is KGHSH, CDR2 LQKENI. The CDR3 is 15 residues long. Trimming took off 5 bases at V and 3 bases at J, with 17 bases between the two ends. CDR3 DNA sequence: TGTGCCAGCTCATCCACGACCCGGAGGGACTACGAGCAGTACTTC. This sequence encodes CASSSTTRRDYEQYF.

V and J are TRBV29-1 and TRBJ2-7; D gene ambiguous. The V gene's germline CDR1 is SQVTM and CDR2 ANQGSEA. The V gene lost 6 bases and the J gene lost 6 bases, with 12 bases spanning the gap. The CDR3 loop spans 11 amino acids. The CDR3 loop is CSVEALSEQYF. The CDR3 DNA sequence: TGCAGCGTCGAGGCTCTGAGCGAGCAGTACTTC.

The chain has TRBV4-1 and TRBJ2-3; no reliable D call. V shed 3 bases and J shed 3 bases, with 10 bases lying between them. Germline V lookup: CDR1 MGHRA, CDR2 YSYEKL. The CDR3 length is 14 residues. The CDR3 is CASSHPGPTDTQYF. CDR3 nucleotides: TGCGCCAGCAGCCATCCTGGGCCGACAGATACGCAGTATTTT.

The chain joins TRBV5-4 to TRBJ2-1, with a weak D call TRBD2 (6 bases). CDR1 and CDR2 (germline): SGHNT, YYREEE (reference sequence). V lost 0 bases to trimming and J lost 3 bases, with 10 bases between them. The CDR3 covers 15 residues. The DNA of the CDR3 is TGTGCCAGCAGCTTGGGTAGCGGATTCTACAATGAGCAGTTCTTC. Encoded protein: CASSLGSGFYNEQFF.